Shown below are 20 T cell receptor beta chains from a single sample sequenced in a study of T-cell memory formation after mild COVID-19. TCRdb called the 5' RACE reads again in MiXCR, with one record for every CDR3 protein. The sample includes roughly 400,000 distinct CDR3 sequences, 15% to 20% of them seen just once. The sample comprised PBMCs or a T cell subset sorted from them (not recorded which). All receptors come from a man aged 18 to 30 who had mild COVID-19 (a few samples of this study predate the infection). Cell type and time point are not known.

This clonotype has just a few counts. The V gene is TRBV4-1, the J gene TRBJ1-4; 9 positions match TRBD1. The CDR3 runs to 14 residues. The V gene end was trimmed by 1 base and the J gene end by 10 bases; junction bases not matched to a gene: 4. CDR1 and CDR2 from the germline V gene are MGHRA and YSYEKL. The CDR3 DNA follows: TGCGCCAGCAGCCAAGGACAGGGGGGGGCAAAACTGTTTTTT. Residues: CASSQGQGGAKLFF.

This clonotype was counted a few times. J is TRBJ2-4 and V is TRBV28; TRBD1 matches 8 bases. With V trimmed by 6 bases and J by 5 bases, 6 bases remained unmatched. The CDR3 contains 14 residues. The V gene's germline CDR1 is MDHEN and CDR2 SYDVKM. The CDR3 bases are TGTGCCAGCAGCTATGGGACAGGACAAAACATTCAGTACTTC. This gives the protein CASSYGTGQNIQYF.

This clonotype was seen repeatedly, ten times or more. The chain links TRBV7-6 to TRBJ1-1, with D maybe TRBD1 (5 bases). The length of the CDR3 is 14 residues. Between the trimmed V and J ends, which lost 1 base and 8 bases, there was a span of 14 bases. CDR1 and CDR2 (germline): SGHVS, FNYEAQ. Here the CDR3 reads CASSLGGDVSEAFF. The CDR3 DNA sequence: TGTGCCAGCAGCTTAGGTGGGGACGTCAGCGAAGCTTTCTTT.

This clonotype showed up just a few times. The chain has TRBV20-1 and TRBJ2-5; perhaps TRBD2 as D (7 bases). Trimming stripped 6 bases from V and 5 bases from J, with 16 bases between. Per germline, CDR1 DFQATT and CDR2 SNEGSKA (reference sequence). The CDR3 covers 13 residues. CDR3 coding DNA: TGCAGTGCATATGGGGGGGCCCTTGAGACCCAGTACTTC. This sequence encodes CSAYGGALETQYF.

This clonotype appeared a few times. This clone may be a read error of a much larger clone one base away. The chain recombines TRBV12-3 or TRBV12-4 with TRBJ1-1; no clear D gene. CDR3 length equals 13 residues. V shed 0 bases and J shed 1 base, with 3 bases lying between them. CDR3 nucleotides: TGTGCCAGCAGTTTAGCACCGAACACTGAAGCTTTCTTT. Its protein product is CASSLAPNTEAFF.

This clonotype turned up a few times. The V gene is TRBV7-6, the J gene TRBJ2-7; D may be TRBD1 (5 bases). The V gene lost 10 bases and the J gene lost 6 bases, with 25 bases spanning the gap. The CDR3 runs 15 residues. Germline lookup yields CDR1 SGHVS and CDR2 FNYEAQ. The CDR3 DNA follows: TGTGCCACCACCCAAAGGGGCCAAAAGGCAGGCGAGCAGTACGTC. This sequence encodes CATTQRGQKAGEQYV.

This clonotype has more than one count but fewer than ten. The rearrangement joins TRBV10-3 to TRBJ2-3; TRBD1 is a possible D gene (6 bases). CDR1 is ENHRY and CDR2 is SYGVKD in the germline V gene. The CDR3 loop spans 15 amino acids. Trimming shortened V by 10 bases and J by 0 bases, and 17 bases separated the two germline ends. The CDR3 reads CATLLNRASTDTQYF. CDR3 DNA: TGTGCCACCTTGTTAAACAGGGCGAGCACAGATACGCAGTATTTT.

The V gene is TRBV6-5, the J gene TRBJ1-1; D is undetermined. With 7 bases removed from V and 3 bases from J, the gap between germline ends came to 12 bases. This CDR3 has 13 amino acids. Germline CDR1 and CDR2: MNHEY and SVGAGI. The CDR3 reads CASNGGPYTEAFF. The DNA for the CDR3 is TGTGCCAGCAATGGAGGGCCTTACACTGAAGCTTTCTTT.

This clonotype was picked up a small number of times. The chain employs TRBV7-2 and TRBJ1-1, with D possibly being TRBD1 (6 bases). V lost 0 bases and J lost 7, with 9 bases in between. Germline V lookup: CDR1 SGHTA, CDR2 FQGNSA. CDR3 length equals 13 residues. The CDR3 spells CASSLALRGEAFF. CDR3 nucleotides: TGTGCCAGCAGCTTAGCTCTCAGGGGTGAAGCTTTCTTT.

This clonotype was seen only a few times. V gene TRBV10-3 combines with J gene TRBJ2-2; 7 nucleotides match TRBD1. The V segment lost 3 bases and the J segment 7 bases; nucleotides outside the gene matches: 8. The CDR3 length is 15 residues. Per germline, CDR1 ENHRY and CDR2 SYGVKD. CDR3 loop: CAISDPRQGFGELFF. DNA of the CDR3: TGTGCCATCAGTGACCCCAGACAGGGCTTCGGGGAGCTGTTTTTT.

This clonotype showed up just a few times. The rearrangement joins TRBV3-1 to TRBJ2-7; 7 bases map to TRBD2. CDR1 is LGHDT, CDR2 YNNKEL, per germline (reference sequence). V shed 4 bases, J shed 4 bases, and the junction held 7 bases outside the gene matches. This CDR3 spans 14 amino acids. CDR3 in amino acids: CASSLRTSNYEQYF. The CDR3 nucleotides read TGTGCCAGCAGCCTGCGGACTAGTAATTACGAGCAGTACTTC.

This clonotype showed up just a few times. The CDR3 DNA is TGCGCCAGCAGCCAAACAGGGGATGAGCAGTTCTTC. Protein sequence: CASSQTGDEQFF. J is TRBJ2-1 and V is TRBV4-1; 7 bases line up with TRBD1. Germline trimming cut 2 bases from V and 8 bases from J; bases unmatched to any gene: 0. This CDR3 contains 12 residues. Germline V gene lookup returns CDR1 MGHRA and CDR2 YSYEKL.

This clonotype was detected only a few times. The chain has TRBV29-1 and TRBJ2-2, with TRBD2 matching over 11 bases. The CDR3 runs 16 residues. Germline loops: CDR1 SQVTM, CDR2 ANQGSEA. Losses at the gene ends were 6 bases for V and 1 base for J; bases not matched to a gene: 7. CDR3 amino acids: CSVRSTSGGNTGELFF. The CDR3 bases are TGCAGCGTCCGGTCCACTAGCGGGGGGAACACCGGGGAGCTGTTTTTT.

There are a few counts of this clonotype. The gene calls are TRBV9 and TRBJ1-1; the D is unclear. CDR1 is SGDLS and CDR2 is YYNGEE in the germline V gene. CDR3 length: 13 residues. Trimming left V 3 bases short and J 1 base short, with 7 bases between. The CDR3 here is CASSEHPNTEAFF. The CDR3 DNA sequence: TGTGCCAGCAGCGAACACCCGAACACTGAAGCTTTCTTT.

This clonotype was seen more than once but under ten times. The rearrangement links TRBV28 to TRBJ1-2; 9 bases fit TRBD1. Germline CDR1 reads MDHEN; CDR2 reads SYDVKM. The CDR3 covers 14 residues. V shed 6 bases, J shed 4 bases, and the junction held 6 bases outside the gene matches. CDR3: CASRDWDRAYGYTF. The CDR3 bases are TGTGCCAGCAGAGACTGGGACAGGGCCTATGGCTACACCTTC.

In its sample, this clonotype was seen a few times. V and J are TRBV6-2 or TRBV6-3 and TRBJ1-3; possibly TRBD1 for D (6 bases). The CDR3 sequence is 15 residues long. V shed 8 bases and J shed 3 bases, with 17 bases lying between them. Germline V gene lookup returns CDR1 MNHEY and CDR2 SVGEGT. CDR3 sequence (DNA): TGTGCCAGCCGAAGACCGGGACACGGTGGAAACACCATATATTTT. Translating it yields CASRRPGHGGNTIYF.

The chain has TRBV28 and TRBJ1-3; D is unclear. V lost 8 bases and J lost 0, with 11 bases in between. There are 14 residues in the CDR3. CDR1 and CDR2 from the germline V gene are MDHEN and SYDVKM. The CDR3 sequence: CASVDQSSGNTIYF. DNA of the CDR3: TGTGCCAGCGTAGACCAGAGCTCTGGAAACACCATATATTTT. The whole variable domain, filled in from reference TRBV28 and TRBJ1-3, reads DVKVTQSSRYLVKRTGEKVFLECVQDMDHENMFWYRQDPGLGLRLIYFSYDVKMKEKGDIPEGYSVSREKKERFSLILESASTNQTSMYLCASVDQSSGNTIYFGEGSWLTVV.

CDR3: CASSQDSSSGVQETQYF. In nucleotides, the CDR3 is TGCGCCAGCAGCCAAGATTCGTCTAGCGGGGTCCAAGAGACCCAGTACTTC. This chain connects TRBV4-1 to TRBJ2-5, with 9 bases that match TRBD2. Germline CDR1 and CDR2: MGHRA and YSYEKL. V lost 0 bases to trimming and J lost 1 base; unmatched junction nucleotides: 6. CDR3 size: 17 residues.

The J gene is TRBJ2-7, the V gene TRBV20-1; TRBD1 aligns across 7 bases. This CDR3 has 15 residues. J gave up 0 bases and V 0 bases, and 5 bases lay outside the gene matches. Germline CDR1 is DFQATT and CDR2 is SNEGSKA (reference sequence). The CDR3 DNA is TGCAGTGCTAGAGATCTTGGGGACAGCTCCTACGAGCAGTACGTC. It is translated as CSARDLGDSSYEQYV.

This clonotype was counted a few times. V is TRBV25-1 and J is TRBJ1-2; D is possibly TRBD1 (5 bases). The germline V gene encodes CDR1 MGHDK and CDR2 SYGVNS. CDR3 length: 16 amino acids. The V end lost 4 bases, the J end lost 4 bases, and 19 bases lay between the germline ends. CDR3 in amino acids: CASSGTRLRQSYGYTF. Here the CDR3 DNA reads TGTGCCAGCAGTGGGACCCGCCTTAGACAGAGCTATGGCTACACCTTC.